Below are 22 T cell receptor beta chains sequenced from a single sample in a study of patients and donors after allogeneic stem cell transplantation. Each CDR3 protein is one row after TCRdb ran MiXCR on the RT-PCR reads. The repertoire consists of 95,000 to 120,000 distinct CDR3 sequences, with around 38% occurring once and the leading ten covering around 26%. Source material: blood, either unsorted or a sorted T cell fraction (not recorded which). Receptors were obtained from a human donor who was either an allogeneic HSCT recipient or a stem cell or donor lymphocyte infusion donor (not recorded which). It is not recorded whose cells these are; they may come from a transplant donor.

On this clonotype: With a much larger clone just one base away, this may be a read error. V and J are TRBV12-3 or TRBV12-4 and TRBJ1-1, with D unclear. The CDR3 is 13 residues long. The V end was cut by 6 bases, the J end by 1 base, with 9 bases between. The CDR3 loop is CASSQQWNTEAFF. CDR3 coding DNA: TGTGCCAGCAGCCAACAGTGGAACACTGAAGCTTTCTTT.

The rearrangement joins TRBV24-1 to TRBJ2-3; 12 nucleotides match TRBD2. V lost 9 bases, J lost 0 bases, and 6 bases stayed unmatched. The length of the CDR3 is 16 residues. Germline V CDR1 and CDR2: KGHDR, SFDVKD. The CDR3 sequence is CATGTSGFASTDTQYF. The CDR3 DNA reads TGTGCCACCGGGACTAGCGGGTTCGCTAGCACAGATACGCAGTATTTT.

This clonotype was observed a few times. V usage is TRBV12-3 or TRBV12-4 and J usage is TRBJ2-1, with TRBD2 matching 8 bases. This CDR3 is 14 amino acids long. J gave up 4 bases and V 6 bases, and 5 bases lay outside the gene matches. The DNA for the CDR3 is TGTGCCAGCAGCCCGGGACTAGATTACAATGAGCAGTTCTTC. Its protein is CASSPGLDYNEQFF.

This clonotype was detected only a few times. V usage is TRBV28 and J usage is TRBJ1-5; D unclear. Between the trimmed V and J ends, which lost 7 bases and 0 bases, there was a span of 16 bases. The CDR3 is 16 residues long. Germline V gene lookup returns CDR1 MDHEN and CDR2 SYDVKM. The CDR3 nucleotides are TGTGCCAGCAAAGGTACGCAGCTGTATAGCAATCAGCCCCAGCATTTT. Its translation: CASKGTQLYSNQPQHF.

The V and J genes are TRBV6-6 and TRBJ2-1; TRBD2 agrees at 15 bases. V gave up 2 bases and J gave up 0 bases; unmatched junction bases: 5. CDR1 and CDR2 from the germline V gene are MNHNY and SVGAGI (reference sequence). The CDR3 is made up of 19 amino acids. This CDR3 reads CASSYQGLAGGSSYNEQFF. The CDR3 bases are TGTGCCAGCAGTTACCAGGGACTAGCGGGAGGCTCCTCCTACAATGAGCAGTTCTTC.

This clonotype occurred a few times. The genes are TRBV15 and TRBJ1-4; unclear D gene. Deletions cut 0 bases from V and 4 bases from J, with 6 bases between. The germline CDR1 and CDR2 sequences are LNHNV and YYDKDF (reference sequence). The CDR3 covers 14 residues. The CDR3 loop reads CATSRDKGNEKLFF. CDR3 bases: TGTGCCACCAGCAGAGATAAGGGTAATGAAAAACTGTTTTTT.

The chain combines TRBV7-8 with TRBJ1-2; D not certain. This CDR3 contains 13 residues. Trimming removed 3 bases at V and 6 bases at J, with 11 bases between. In germline, CDR1 is SGHVS, CDR2 FQNEAQ. The CDR3 nucleotides are TGTGCCAGCAGCTTCGACCCTGGGAATGGCTACACCTTC. It translates to CASSFDPGNGYTF.

This chain connects TRBV4-2 to TRBJ1-2; D possibly corresponds to TRBD1 (5 bases). Trimming pared 0 bases from V and 4 bases from J, leaving 15 bases between. Germline V gene lookup returns CDR1 LGHNA and CDR2 YNFKEQ. The CDR3 consists of 16 residues. The CDR3 DNA sequence: TGTGCCAGCAGCCAAGATAAGGTTGGAGGGGTCTATGGCTACACCTTC. It yields the protein CASSQDKVGGVYGYTF.

In this sample, this clonotype turned up a few times. The chain recombines TRBV29-1 with TRBJ1-2; D gene uncertain. V lost 4 bases, J lost 4 bases, and 19 bases lay in between. CDR1 and CDR2 from the germline V gene are SQVTM and ANQGSEA. The CDR3 consists of 15 residues. The CDR3 nucleotides read TGCAGCGTTGCCGCCGGGCCCAAAGCGTCCTATGGCTACACCTTC. Its protein is CSVAAGPKASYGYTF.

The chain links TRBV20-1 to TRBJ1-6; no firm D call. Germline V gene sequence: CDR1 DFQATT, CDR2 SNEGSKA (reference sequence). This CDR3 region has 15 residues. Trimming cost V 5 bases and J 11 bases, with 22 bases left between them. The chain's CDR3 is CSAPRDGASWAPLHF. The CDR3 DNA is TGCAGTGCTCCCCGCGATGGAGCCTCTTGGGCACCCCTCCACTTT.

This clonotype was seen a few times. The chain links TRBV20-1 to TRBJ2-1, with D unclear. The germline V gene has CDR1 DFQATT and CDR2 SNEGSKA (reference sequence). The V end was cut by 2 bases, the J end by 7 bases, with 18 bases between. This CDR3 contains 15 residues. This CDR3 is CSARTRLDAINEQFF. The CDR3 coding sequence is TGCAGTGCTAGAACCCGGCTCGATGCCATTAATGAGCAGTTCTTC.

This clonotype has just a few counts. V is TRBV5-1 and J is TRBJ1-3; D uncertain. The CDR3 is 14 residues long. V was clipped by 1 base and J by 1 base, with 6 bases between them. CDR1 is SGHRS and CDR2 is YFSETQ in the germline V gene. CDR3 in amino acids: CASSLTESGNTIYF. The CDR3, as DNA: TGCGCCAGCAGCTTGACAGAGTCTGGAAACACCATATATTTT.

This sequence joins TRBV5-6 and TRBJ2-2, with a possible D match to TRBD2 (6 bases). There are 15 residues in the CDR3. Germline loops: CDR1 SGHDT, CDR2 YYEEEE. The V end lost 1 base, the J end lost 4 bases, and 11 bases lay between the germline ends. The CDR3 bases are TGTGCCAGCAGCTTGACCCCCGGGGGCACCGGGGAGCTGTTTTTT. Translation gives CASSLTPGGTGELFF.

The chain recombines TRBV27 with TRBJ1-5; 11 bases are shared with TRBD1. The CDR3 spans 15 residues. Trimming cost V 5 bases and J 7 bases; bases outside gene matches: 7. The germline V gene encodes CDR1 MNHEY and CDR2 SMNVEV (reference sequence). The CDR3 region has the DNA TGTGCCAGCAGTATCGCCGGGACAGGGGGACAGCCCCAGCATTTT. It specifies CASSIAGTGGQPQHF.

This clonotype turned up a few times. This rearrangement joins TRBV6-1 to TRBJ2-1, with TRBD2 matching 8 bases. The V and J ends lost 8 bases and 7 bases, in that order; junction bases with no gene match: 7. Germline CDR1 and CDR2: MNHNS and SASEGT. The CDR3 is 13 residues long. The CDR3 spells CASGTRQMNEQFF. The CDR3 DNA reads as TGTGCCAGCGGGACTAGACAGATGAATGAGCAGTTCTTC.

This sequence joins TRBV12-3 or TRBV12-4 and TRBJ1-1; D uncertain. Trimming stripped 6 bases from V and 11 bases from J, with 19 bases between. The CDR3 is made up of 13 amino acids. The CDR3: CASSPRPSSRAFF. The CDR3 DNA reads TGTGCCAGCAGCCCCCGACCCTCTTCACGGGCTTTCTTT.

The J gene is TRBJ1-2, the V gene TRBV6-5; 8 nucleotides match TRBD1. The V and J ends lost 1 base and 6 bases, in that order; junction bases with no gene match: 1. The length of the CDR3 is 13 residues. The germline V gene encodes CDR1 MNHEY and CDR2 SVGAGI. The CDR3 DNA follows: TGTGCCAGCAGTTACTACAGGGGGAATGGCTACACCTTC. It is translated as CASSYYRGNGYTF.

The V and J genes are TRBV19 and TRBJ2-1, with a possible D match to TRBD1 (7 bases). Germline CDR1 and CDR2: LNHDA and SQIVND (reference sequence). The ends were cut back, 6 bases at V and 2 bases at J, with 11 bases in the middle. This CDR3 comprises 14 residues. CDR3 nucleotide sequence: TGTGCCAGTAGGCGGGACAGCCCCTACAATGAGCAGTTCTTC. Translation: CASRRDSPYNEQFF.

The chain has TRBV28 and TRBJ1-5; D perhaps matches TRBD1 (6 bases). There are 14 residues in the CDR3. Germline CDR1 is MDHEN and CDR2 is SYDVKM. V was clipped by 7 bases and J by 5 bases, with 15 bases between them. The CDR3 here is CASMEGVPHQPQHF. In DNA, the CDR3 is TGTGCCAGCATGGAGGGGGTCCCCCATCAGCCCCAGCATTTT.

The gene calls are TRBV29-1 and TRBJ2-5; D not resolved. CDR1 and CDR2 (germline): SQVTM, ANQGSEA. V was pared by 1 base and J by 5 bases, with 20 bases between. The CDR3 runs to 16 residues. CDR3 sequence reads: CSVEVRWLAVRETQYF. The CDR3 DNA is TGCAGCGTTGAAGTGCGGTGGCTCGCAGTCAGGGAGACCCAGTACTTC.

This clonotype turned up a few times. The CDR3: CASSFLWTSGSMYNEQFF. CDR3 coding DNA: TGTGCCAGCAGTTTCCTCTGGACTAGCGGGAGCATGTACAATGAGCAGTTCTTC. This rearrangement joins TRBV12-3 or TRBV12-4 to TRBJ2-1, with 13 bases identical to TRBD2. CDR3 size: 18 residues. V dropped 3 bases and J dropped 4; count of bases not matched to a gene: 9.

The rearrangement joins TRBV5-8 to TRBJ2-5; D gene ambiguous. Germline CDR1 is SGHTS and CDR2 is YDEGEE. The CDR3 is made up of 13 amino acids. V lost 4 bases and J 2 bases, leaving 9 bases between the germline ends. As DNA, the CDR3 is TGTGCCAGCAGCGCTAGGGCTCAAGAGACCCAGTACTTC. Translating it yields CASSARAQETQYF.